This passage covers 20 T cell receptor beta chains from one sample sequenced in a study of long-term antiretroviral therapy in people with HIV. Samples were assayed with immunoSEQ v3.0 at survey level. Sequencing was performed with immunoSEQ multiplex PCR; in TCRdb, only in-frame clones are kept and a portion is missing. The data contain 15,000 or so clones, roughly nine tenths of them singletons. Specimen: unsorted PBMCs, collected 2.1 years after starting antiretroviral therapy. Source of these receptors: a woman aged 40 to 50 with HIV.

V usage is TRBV7-8 and J usage is TRBJ2-1; 9 bases agree with TRBD2. After removal of 8 bases from V and 5 bases from J, the junction contained 10 bases not matched to a gene. This CDR3 is 15 amino acids long. CDR1 is SGHVS, CDR2 FQNEAQ, per germline. The CDR3, as DNA: TGTGCCAGCCACCGACTAGCGGTAACCGACAATGAGCAGTTCTTC. It specifies CASHRLAVTDNEQFF.

This chain links TRBV6-1 with TRBJ1-1; 7 nucleotides agree with TRBD1. The CDR3 length is 14 residues. The germline gives CDR1 MNHNS, CDR2 SASEGT. V shed 4 bases, J shed 8 bases, and the junction held 10 bases outside the gene matches. This CDR3 reads CASSGDSLTLEAFF. In nucleotides, the CDR3 is TGTGCCAGCAGTGGGGACAGTTTAACACTAGAAGCTTTCTTT.

The chain couples TRBV10-3 to TRBJ2-7; possible D gene TRBD2, 6 bases. CDR3 size: 13 residues. The V and J ends lost 3 bases and 6 bases respectively, with 12 bases between them. The germline V gene encodes CDR1 ENHRY and CDR2 SYGVKD. This CDR3 is CAISESPGGEQYF. CDR3 bases: TGTGCCATCAGTGAATCGCCCGGGGGCGAGCAGTACTTC.

This clone was detected only once. One end of the junction is discordant with germline, which a read error may explain. This sequence joins TRBV5-1 and TRBJ1-1, with 11 bases fitting TRBD1. Germline V lookup: CDR1 SGHRS, CDR2 YFSETQ. CDR3 length: 15 amino acids. CDR3 sequence (DNA): TGCGCCAGCAGCCCCCAGGGCGGGACAGGGGGGAAAAGAATCTTT. Protein: CASSPQGGTGGKRIF.

J is TRBJ1-3 and V is TRBV18, with 12 positions matching TRBD1. Germline V gene data show CDR1 as KGHSH and CDR2 as LQKENI. The CDR3 length is 15 residues. V lost 3 bases, J lost 7 bases, and 4 bases stayed unmatched. CDR3 amino acids: CASSPSGQGANTIYF. CDR3 DNA: TGTGCCAGCTCACCCTCGGGACAGGGGGCCAACACCATATATTTT.

This chain links TRBV28 with TRBJ1-2, with a possible D match to TRBD1 (5 bases). The CDR3 has 13 amino acids. From germline, CDR1 is MDHEN and CDR2 SYDVKM. The ends were cut back, 1 base at V and 6 bases at J, with 9 bases in the middle. This chain's CDR3 is CASSLFGGNGYTF. The CDR3 region has the DNA TGTGCCAGCAGTTTATTCGGGGGAAATGGCTACACCTTC.

This clone was observed once. This chain uses TRBV6-6 with TRBJ1-2; D perhaps matches TRBD1 (6 bases). CDR1 MNHNY and CDR2 SVGAGI come from the germline V gene (reference sequence). The V end was cut by 4 bases, the J end by 4 bases, with 10 bases between. The CDR3 has 13 amino acids. CDR3 nucleotide sequence: TGTGCCAGCAGTTCCAGGGGATTCTATGGCTACACCTTC. It is translated as CASSSRGFYGYTF.

The V and J genes are TRBV7-2 and TRBJ1-6; D possibly corresponds to TRBD1 (6 bases). Germline assignment: CDR1 SGHTA and CDR2 FQGNSA. V was cut by 5 bases and J by 10 bases, with 18 bases left in between. CDR3 size: 15 residues. CDR3 sequence reads: CASSPLGTYVSPLHF. CDR3 nucleotide sequence: TGTGCCAGCAGCCCGCTAGGGACATACGTATCACCCCTCCACTTT.

This clone was observed once. The rearrangement joins TRBV4-1 to TRBJ2-5; a weak D match, TRBD1 (6 bases). The germline V gene encodes CDR1 MGHRA and CDR2 YSYEKL. This CDR3 is built from 14 residues. Between the trimmed V and J ends, which lost 2 bases and 3 bases, there was a span of 10 bases. CDR3 DNA sequence: TGCGCCAGCAGCCAACTACAGGGAAAAGAGACCCAGTACTTC. It codes for CASSQLQGKETQYF.

This chain connects TRBV9 to TRBJ2-4, with D perhaps being TRBD1 or TRBD2 (6 bases each). The germline V and J ends were trimmed by 4 bases and 0 bases, with 17 bases remaining between them. The CDR3 is made up of 17 amino acids. Germline V gene data show CDR1 as SGDLS and CDR2 as YYNGEE. This CDR3 is CASSPSGGRIAKNIQYF. The CDR3 DNA reads TGTGCCAGCAGCCCCTCCGGGGGCCGAATAGCCAAAAACATTCAGTACTTC.

The chain employs TRBV7-8 and TRBJ1-1; perhaps TRBD1 as D (6 bases). From germline, CDR1 is SGHVS and CDR2 FQNEAQ. V was clipped by 4 bases and J by 5 bases, with 14 bases between them. CDR3 length: 14 residues. For the CDR3, the DNA is TGTGCCAGCAGCTGGGGACAACGGGGAACTGAAGCTTTCTTT. Translation: CASSWGQRGTEAFF.

This rearrangement joins TRBV19 to TRBJ1-5, with TRBD1 as a possible D gene (6 bases). Germline lookup yields CDR1 LNHDA and CDR2 SQIVND (reference sequence). The CDR3 is made up of 15 amino acids. V was pared by 9 bases and J by 4 bases, with 19 bases between. DNA of the CDR3: TGTGCCAGCCGGGGGCGAGGGAATGGGAATCAGCCCCAGCATTTT. Residues: CASRGRGNGNQPQHF.

The chain uses TRBV10-2 and TRBJ2-5, with 11 positions matching TRBD2. The CDR3 has 16 residues. Germline CDR1 and CDR2: WSHSY and SAAADI. J lost 5 bases, V lost 6 bases, and 11 bases had no gene match. CDR3 in amino acids: CASRGVAGGPQETQYF. The CDR3 coding sequence is TGCGCCAGCAGGGGGGTAGCGGGGGGGCCACAGGAGACCCAGTACTTC.

V usage is TRBV7-2 and J usage is TRBJ2-1; D is tentatively TRBD1 or TRBD2 (6 bases each). The germline CDR1 and CDR2 sequences are SGHTA and FQGNSA. The CDR3 contains 15 residues. Between the trimmed V and J ends, which lost 2 bases and 6 bases, there was a span of 14 bases. The CDR3 loop is CASSLFGGQGNEQFF. The CDR3 DNA reads TGTGCCAGCAGCTTATTTGGGGGGCAGGGCAATGAGCAGTTCTTC.

This chain joins TRBV19 and TRBJ1-1; 8 positions agree with TRBD1. The CDR3 runs 21 residues. After removal of 6 bases from V and 0 bases from J, the junction contained 24 bases not matched to a gene. Germline values: CDR1 LNHDA, CDR2 SQIVND (reference sequence). CDR3 loop: CASRTGGSAGIGGGMNTEAFF. As DNA, the CDR3 is TGTGCCAGTAGAACAGGGGGGTCTGCCGGGATTGGCGGTGGAATGAACACTGAAGCTTTCTTT. The complete variable domain, with remaining parts taken from reference TRBV19 and TRBJ1-1, reads DGGITQSPKYLFRKEGQNVTLSCEQNLNHDAMYWYRQDPGQGLRLIYYSQIVNDFQKGDIAEGYSVSREKKESFPLTVTSAQKNPTAFYLCASRTGGSAGIGGGMNTEAFFGQGTRLTVV.

V usage is TRBV7-9 and J usage is TRBJ2-7; D gene ambiguous. The CDR3 runs to 14 residues. Between the trimmed V and J ends, which lost 1 base and 0 bases, there was a span of 7 bases. CDR1 SEHNR and CDR2 FQNEAQ come from the germline V gene (reference sequence). The CDR3 DNA is TGTGCCAGCAGCTTAGGACAAAACTCCTACGAGCAGTACTTC. This sequence encodes CASSLGQNSYEQYF. Using reference TRBV7-9 and TRBJ2-7 for the parts outside the CDR3, the full variable domain is DTGVSQNPRHKITKRGQNVTFRCDPISEHNRLYWYRQTLGQGPEFLTYFQNEAQLEKSRLLSDRFSAERPKGSFSTLEIQRTEQGDSAMYLCASSLGQNSYEQYFGPGTRLTVT.

This chain links TRBV5-1 with TRBJ2-3; maybe TRBD2 (5 bases). Per germline, CDR1 SGHRS and CDR2 YFSETQ. This CDR3 region has 15 residues. The V and J ends lost 0 bases and 4 bases respectively, with 12 bases between them. Here the CDR3 reads CASSLALRGSDTQYF. Written as DNA, the CDR3 is TGCGCCAGCAGCTTGGCCCTTCGAGGGTCAGATACGCAGTATTTT.

The rearrangement links TRBV21-1 to TRBJ2-7; the D call TRBD2 from the table was never checked on the DNA. TRBV21-1 is termed a pseudogene. This CDR3 is built from 14 residues. The CDR3: CASSTPTSAYEQYF. The CDR3 DNA follows: TGTGCCAGCAGCACGCCCACGTCGGCCTACGAGCAGTACTTC.

Only one count was recorded for this clone. This rearrangement joins TRBV5-4 to TRBJ2-1, with D perhaps being TRBD1 or TRBD2 (6 bases each). V was pared by 4 bases and J by 9 bases, with 17 bases between. This CDR3 has 14 amino acids. Germline CDR1 is SGHNT and CDR2 is YYREEE (reference sequence). The CDR3 protein is CASSPGGGGAEQFF. The CDR3 region has the DNA TGTGCCAGCAGCCCCGGAGGAGGGGGAGCTGAGCAGTTCTTC. The whole variable domain, filled in from reference TRBV5-4 and TRBJ2-1, reads ETGVTQSPTHLIKTRGQQVTLRCSSQSGHNTVSWYQQALGQGPQFIFQYYREEENGRGNFPPRFSGLQFPNYSSELNVNALELDDSALYLCASSPGGGGAEQFFGPGTRLTVL.

The gene calls are TRBV30 and TRBJ2-5; 7 bases match TRBD2. From germline, CDR1 is GTSNPN and CDR2 SVGIG (reference sequence). The trim removed 2 bases at V and 7 bases at J, leaving 4 bases unmatched. The CDR3 has 12 amino acids. For the CDR3, the DNA is TGTGCCTGGAGTTATGAGCGGGGGACCCAGTACTTC. Protein product: CAWSYERGTQYF.